This TCR beta chain derives from a study of blood T cell repertoires in COVID-19. Clones were sequenced by immunoSEQ multiplex PCR, and TCRdb holds only the in-frame ones, with some missing. This table has 99,000 or so clones, 65% to 80% appearing once. This receptor was identified in a woman between 65 and 79 years old with acute or convalescent COVID-19. What was sequenced was peripheral blood.

In DNA form, the CDR3 reads TGTGCCAGCAGCTTACCGGGACAGCCTTATCAGCCCCAGCATTTT. It encodes CASSLPGQPYQPQHF. The chain carries TRBV2 and TRBJ1-5; TRBD1 matches at 7 bases. Germline loops: CDR1 SNHLY, CDR2 FYNNEI. The CDR3 contains 15 residues. After removal of 6 bases from V and 5 bases from J, the junction contained 10 bases not matched to a gene.